The 8 T cell receptor beta chains below come from one sample, sequenced in a study of identical twins (dated by TCRdb to about 2016). Library generation was performed with 5' RACE. This sample was sequenced with an Illumina HiSeq 2000. TCRdb passed the public sequencing reads through fastp at Q25 and MiXCR, retaining productive beta sequences. Every distinct CDR3 protein forms one entry, paired with its most common genes and DNA. Present in this sample are 1.5 million to 2 million distinct CDR3 sequences, about 31% of which were seen just once. Over 0.25% of the sample is held by the ten biggest clonotypes. The sample taken for sequencing was cord blood. Source of these receptors: a newborn girl in good health.

The gene calls are TRBV13 and TRBJ2-1; 7 nucleotides agree with TRBD2. V was clipped by 4 bases and J by 1 base; unmatched bases: 7. Germline V gene lookup returns CDR1 PRHDT and CDR2 FYEKMQ (reference sequence). This CDR3 comprises 16 residues. This CDR3 reads CASSSRLASSYNEQFF. The CDR3 DNA follows: TGTGCCAGCAGCTCACGACTAGCATCTTCCTACAATGAGCAGTTCTTC.

In its sample, this clonotype was seen a few times. This chain connects TRBV10-3 to TRBJ2-4; D is undetermined. V dropped 2 bases and J dropped 0 bases, with 2 bases sitting between them. Germline-derived CDR1 and CDR2 are ENHRY and SYGVKD. The CDR3 loop spans 13 amino acids. Written as DNA, the CDR3 is TGTGCCATCAGTGAGCTAGCCAAAAACATTCAGTACTTC. It is translated as CAISELAKNIQYF.

The chain carries TRBV12-3 or TRBV12-4 and TRBJ2-7; no reliable D call. Trimming took off 4 bases at V and 5 bases at J, with 9 bases between the two ends. CDR3 length: 12 residues. CDR3 sequence: CASSYYSDEQYF. CDR3 bases: TGTGCCAGCAGTTACTACAGCGACGAGCAGTACTTC.

CDR3 residues: CAWRLYRGYGYTF. CDR3 in DNA: TGTGCCTGGAGGCTTTACAGGGGCTATGGCTACACCTTC. The rearrangement links TRBV30 to TRBJ1-2, with 7 bases lining up with TRBD1. Germline CDR1 and CDR2: GTSNPN and SVGIG (reference sequence). The CDR3 contains 13 residues. After removal of 3 bases from V and 4 bases from J, the junction contained 5 bases not matched to a gene.

CDR3 amino acids: CAISEWQPYEQYF. CDR3 sequence (DNA): TGTGCCATCAGTGAGTGGCAACCCTACGAGCAGTACTTC. The chain joins TRBV10-3 to TRBJ2-7; no reliable D call. Between the trimmed V and J ends, which lost 1 base and 2 bases, there was a span of 6 bases. Germline V lookup: CDR1 ENHRY, CDR2 SYGVKD. This CDR3 comprises 13 residues.

This clonotype has more than one count but fewer than ten. The V call is TRBV12-3 or TRBV12-4, the J call TRBJ1-2; TRBD1 is a possible D gene (6 bases). The CDR3 runs to 13 residues. The V end lost 4 bases, the J end lost 8 bases, and 14 bases lay between the germline ends. CDR3 nucleotides: TGTGCCAGCAGTTCCCGACAGGCACGGGGCTACACCTTC. It codes for CASSSRQARGYTF.

The chain couples TRBV4-2 to TRBJ2-1, with 7 bases matching TRBD2. This CDR3 contains 14 residues. J was trimmed by 8 bases and V by 3 bases; bases with no gene match: 7. Germline CDR1 LGHNA, CDR2 YNFKEQ. Here the CDR3 reads CASSQTEGRDEQFF. Here the CDR3 DNA reads TGTGCCAGCAGCCAGACGGAGGGGAGGGATGAGCAGTTCTTC.

The J gene is TRBJ1-4, the V gene TRBV20-1, with D maybe TRBD1 (5 bases). Per the germline V gene, CDR1 is DFQATT and CDR2 is SNEGSKA (reference sequence). The V and J ends lost 0 bases and 7 bases respectively, with 12 bases between them. This CDR3 comprises 14 residues. CDR3 DNA sequence: TGCAGTGCTAGAGAACGGCAGGGAGGTGAAAAACTGTTTTTT. This sequence encodes CSARERQGGEKLFF.